The 17 T cell receptor beta chains below all came from one sample that was sequenced in a study of T-cell reconstitution after alpha-beta-depleted transplantation in children. It was with unique molecular identifiers that the TCRbeta library was prepared. TCRdb reanalysed the PCR reads using MiXCR and keeps one entry per CDR3 protein. The profile shows about 360,000 distinct CDR3 sequences, 13% of them singletons. The sequences come from PBMCs, collected from the stem cell graft. These receptors originate from a human donor who donated a stem cell graft to a child with Fanconi anemia.

This clonotype has only a few counts. The CDR3 DNA sequence: TGCAGTGCTAGAGTTCCACAGGGGCGGACGGAGACCCAGTACTTC. Its protein is CSARVPQGRTETQYF. The V call is TRBV20-1, the J call TRBJ2-5; TRBD1 matches at 7 bases. V lost 1 base and J lost 5; bases outside the gene matches: 10. The CDR3 spans 15 residues. CDR1 is DFQATT and CDR2 is SNEGSKA in the germline V gene (reference sequence).

The chain recombines TRBV29-1 with TRBJ2-6; 8 nucleotides line up with TRBD1. V shed 3 bases, J shed 4 bases, and the junction held 8 bases outside the gene matches. Germline CDR1 SQVTM, CDR2 ANQGSEA. The CDR3 spans 16 residues. CDR3 sequence reads: CSVEAGGLPGANVLTF. CDR3 in DNA: TGCAGCGTTGAGGCAGGGGGCCTCCCGGGGGCCAACGTCCTGACTTTC.

This clonotype was observed a handful of times. The chain couples TRBV28 to TRBJ2-5, with D tentatively TRBD1 (6 bases). The V end lost 7 bases, the J end lost 5 bases, and 14 bases lay between the germline ends. This CDR3 comprises 13 residues. Germline lookup yields CDR1 MDHEN and CDR2 SYDVKM. This chain's CDR3 is CASTGEGLETQYF. CDR3 nucleotides: TGTGCCAGCACAGGGGAAGGGTTGGAGACCCAGTACTTC.

This clonotype was seen repeatedly, ten times or more. This rearrangement joins TRBV7-9 to TRBJ1-1; no firm D call. Trimming stripped 3 bases from V and 4 bases from J, with 9 bases between. The CDR3 runs 13 residues. CDR1 is SEHNR and CDR2 is FQNEAQ in the germline V gene (reference sequence). The CDR3 nucleotides are TGTGCCAGCAGCTTGGACCCTAGCACTGAAGCTTTCTTT. Translation: CASSLDPSTEAFF.

Only a few counts were recorded for this clonotype. The chain links TRBV7-9 to TRBJ1-4; D not resolved. The germline CDR1 and CDR2 sequences are SEHNR and FQNEAQ (reference sequence). This CDR3 spans 13 amino acids. Trimming stripped 1 base from V and 6 bases from J, with 6 bases between. Written as DNA, the CDR3 is TGTGCCAGCAGCTTAGTACCTTATGAAAAACTGTTTTTT. Its translation: CASSLVPYEKLFF.

This clonotype was detected only a few times. The J gene is TRBJ2-2, the V gene TRBV29-1, with 7 bases that match TRBD1. The germline gives CDR1 SQVTM, CDR2 ANQGSEA. CDR3 length: 12 residues. J was trimmed by 4 bases and V by 5 bases; bases with no gene match: 1. CDR3 sequence reads: CSVNRGTGELFF. The CDR3 nucleotides are TGCAGCGTTAACAGGGGCACCGGGGAGCTGTTTTTT.

The chain is built from TRBV18 and TRBJ1-4, with D hard to call. V was pared by 8 bases and J by 11 bases, with 12 bases between. This CDR3 is built from 11 residues. Germline loops: CDR1 KGHSH, CDR2 LQKENI. The CDR3 spells CASLFLGKLFF. CDR3 DNA sequence: TGTGCCAGCCTATTCCTTGGGAAACTGTTTTTT. Full variable domain (outside the CDR3, taken from reference TRBV18 and TRBJ1-4): NAGVMQNPRHLVRRRGQEARLRCSPMKGHSHVYWYRQLPEEGLKFMVYLQKENIIDESGMPKERFSAEFPKEGPSILRIQQVVRGDSAAYFCASLFLGKLFFGSGTQLSVL.

This chain connects TRBV6-1 to TRBJ1-5; the match to TRBD1 covers 8 bases. Trimming took 4 bases from V and 1 from J; bases not matched to a gene: 3. CDR1 and CDR2 from the germline V gene are MNHNS and SASEGT. CDR3 length: 15 residues. The CDR3 reads CASSGQGASNQPQHF. The CDR3 nucleotides are TGTGCCAGCAGTGGGCAGGGGGCCAGCAATCAGCCCCAGCATTTT.

This clonotype showed up just a few times. CDR3 amino acids: CASSDLSVRDGDREKLFF. The CDR3 DNA sequence: TGTGCCAGCAGTGATTTATCCGTGAGGGACGGTGATAGGGAAAAACTGTTTTTT. The rearrangement uses TRBV2 and TRBJ1-4, with D tentatively TRBD1 (5 bases). Trimming pared 3 bases from V and 8 bases from J, leaving 25 bases between. CDR3 size: 18 residues. CDR1 and CDR2 (germline): SNHLY, FYNNEI.

This chain joins TRBV3-1 and TRBJ2-2; no firm D call. V was trimmed by 1 base and J by 7 bases, leaving 7 bases between them. This CDR3 region has 13 residues. CDR1 and CDR2 from the germline V gene are LGHDT and YNNKEL (reference sequence). DNA of the CDR3: TGTGCCAGCAGCCAAGGGCGTAACGGGGAGCTGTTTTTT. As protein: CASSQGRNGELFF.

The chain links TRBV6-1 to TRBJ1-2; D may be TRBD1 (5 bases). The CDR3 has 16 residues. The V end lost 6 bases, the J end lost 8 bases, and 25 bases lay between the germline ends. Germline values: CDR1 MNHNS, CDR2 SASEGT. CDR3 loop: CASRTEWERPGLGYTF. CDR3 nucleotide sequence: TGTGCCAGCAGGACAGAATGGGAACGGCCGGGCTTGGGCTACACCTTC.

The V call is TRBV24-1, the J call TRBJ2-1, with D uncertain. Germline CDR1 and CDR2: KGHDR and SFDVKD. The CDR3 is 13 residues long. Trimming took 1 base from V and 10 from J, leaving 10 bases between them. The CDR3 is CATSDFRKGEQFF. For the CDR3, the DNA is TGTGCCACCAGTGATTTTAGAAAAGGCGAGCAGTTCTTC.

The chain's CDR3 is CSARGVGGWDEQFF. DNA for the CDR3: TGCAGTGCTAGAGGGGTAGGGGGATGGGATGAGCAGTTCTTC. The V gene is TRBV20-1, the J gene TRBJ2-1; TRBD1 is a possible D gene (6 bases). From germline, CDR1 is DFQATT and CDR2 SNEGSKA (reference sequence). Trimming took off 1 base at V and 8 bases at J, with 15 bases between the two ends. The CDR3 runs 14 residues.

This clonotype has ten or more counts. The chain has TRBV4-3 and TRBJ2-2; D unresolved. Trimming shortened V by 1 base and J by 5 bases, and 14 bases separated the two germline ends. This CDR3 region has 16 residues. Per the germline V gene, CDR1 is LGHNA and CDR2 is YSLEER. The CDR3 sequence is CASSQGVGLSTGELFF. The CDR3 bases are TGCGCCAGCAGCCAAGGGGTGGGGTTGTCAACCGGGGAGCTGTTTTTT.

This rearrangement joins TRBV5-1 to TRBJ1-1, with 8 bases matching TRBD1. CDR3 length: 15 amino acids. CDR1 is SGHRS and CDR2 is YFSETQ in the germline V gene. The junction had 10 bases not matched to a gene; V was cut back by 3 bases and J by 6 bases. The DNA of the CDR3 is TGCGCCAGCAGCTCCGTGACAGGGGCCTCCCCTGAAGCTTTCTTT. Translating gives CASSSVTGASPEAFF.

A few counts support this clonotype. The CDR3 is CASSLGGPLHF. CDR3 nucleotides: TGTGCCAGCAGCCTCGGGGGACCCCTCCACTTT. The chain carries TRBV14 and TRBJ1-6, with D possibly matching TRBD1 (5 bases). CDR1 is SGHDN and CDR2 is FVKESK in the germline V gene. CDR3 length: 11 amino acids. Trimming left V 4 bases short and J 12 bases short, with 7 bases between. Complete variable domain (other parts from reference TRBV14 and TRBJ1-6): EAGVTQFPSHSVIEKGQTVTLRCDPISGHDNLYWYRRVMGKEIKFLLHFVKESKQDESGMPNNRFLAERTGGTYSTLKVQPAELEDSGVYFCASSLGGPLHFGNGTRLTVT.

The rearrangement links TRBV29-1 to TRBJ2-3; TRBD2 agrees at 8 bases. V dropped 8 bases and J dropped 1; count of bases not matched to a gene: 8. This CDR3 has 14 amino acids. The germline gives CDR1 SQVTM, CDR2 ANQGSEA. This CDR3 reads CSFRTSGGTDTQYF. As DNA, the CDR3 is TGCAGCTTTCGAACTAGCGGAGGCACAGATACGCAGTATTTT.